These 26 T cell receptor beta chains were sequenced from one sample in a study of shared clonotypes between healthy human individuals. TCRdb keeps only in-frame clones here, not all; method: immunoSEQ multiplex PCR. Among about 2 million clones listed, about 95% were seen once. Naive CD8 cells lacked CD45RO, underwent positive selection for CCR7 and left out terminally differentiated effector memory CD45RA+ cells. Material: naive CD8+ T cells sorted from blood. These receptor sequences come from a man aged 18 to 35 in good health.

In this sample, this clone turned up once. V gene TRBV4-1 combines with J gene TRBJ2-5; TRBD2 might be the D (6 bases). Germline assignment: CDR1 MGHRA and CDR2 YSYEKL. With 0 bases removed from V and 3 bases from J, the gap between germline ends came to 17 bases. The CDR3 spans 17 residues. The CDR3 here is CASSQDPFREAEETQYF. CDR3 bases: TGCGCCAGCAGCCAAGATCCCTTCAGGGAGGCAGAAGAGACCCAGTACTTC.

The V call is TRBV12-5, the J call TRBJ1-1, with a tentative D call TRBD1 (5 bases). The CDR3 consists of 13 residues. The V gene lost 5 bases and the J gene lost 6 bases, with 13 bases spanning the gap. The germline V gene encodes CDR1 LGHNT and CDR2 FRNRAP. Here the CDR3 DNA reads TGTGCTAGTGGTCCTACAGGAGATTCTGAAGCTTTCTTT. Protein sequence: CASGPTGDSEAFF.

The table lists this clone with a count of one. The CDR3 nucleotides are TGCAGCGTCGACAGGGGGCAAACGACAGATACGCAGTATTTT. This translates into CSVDRGQTTDTQYF. The chain joins TRBV29-1 to TRBJ2-3, with 10 nucleotides matching TRBD1. The CDR3 runs 14 residues. Germline V lookup: CDR1 SQVTM, CDR2 ANQGSEA. J was trimmed by 3 bases and V by 6 bases; bases with no gene match: 6.

V and J are TRBV7-9 and TRBJ2-3, with 8 bases aligning to TRBD2. The V segment lost 4 bases and the J segment 5 bases; nucleotides outside the gene matches: 8. Germline V gene lookup returns CDR1 SEHNR and CDR2 FQNEAQ (reference sequence). The length of the CDR3 is 15 residues. The CDR3 is CASSSSGTSLDTQYF. The DNA of the CDR3 is TGTGCCAGCAGCTCGTCCGGGACTAGTTTAGATACGCAGTATTTT.

This clone was seen just once. The chain joins TRBV10-3 to TRBJ2-2; 13 bases fit TRBD2. Germline V lookup: CDR1 ENHRY, CDR2 SYGVKD. CDR3 size: 18 residues. After removal of 3 bases from V and 6 bases from J, the junction contained 10 bases not matched to a gene. CDR3: CAISDTGLAGDSAGELFF. CDR3 sequence (DNA): TGTGCCATCAGTGATACCGGACTAGCGGGAGATTCGGCCGGGGAGCTGTTTTTT.

The chain uses TRBV7-9 and TRBJ1-4; a weak D match, TRBD1 (5 bases). This CDR3 is built from 15 residues. Trimming cost V 5 bases and J 3 bases, with 13 bases left between them. Germline V CDR1 and CDR2: SEHNR, FQNEAQ (reference sequence). CDR3 sequence reads: CASSLPDTANEKLFF. The CDR3 coding sequence is TGTGCCAGCAGCCTTCCGGACACGGCTAATGAAAAACTGTTTTTT.

This clone appeared a single time. The chain has TRBV5-5 and TRBJ2-1; 8 nucleotides agree with TRBD2. The CDR3 has 14 residues. J gave up 7 bases and V 1 base, and 4 bases lay outside the gene matches. In germline, CDR1 is SGHKS, CDR2 YYEKEE (reference sequence). CDR3 coding DNA: TGTGCCAGCAGCTTGAGCGGGGGCACTAATGAGCAGTTCTTC. This codes for CASSLSGGTNEQFF.

The CDR3 region is CASSAPKEISGNTIYF. Here the CDR3 DNA reads TGTGCCAGCAGCGCCCCAAAGGAGATCTCTGGAAACACCATATATTTT. V gene TRBV9 combines with J gene TRBJ1-3; D gene unclear. Trimming pared 3 bases from V and 0 bases from J, leaving 13 bases between. CDR1 is SGDLS, CDR2 YYNGEE, per germline. This CDR3 has 16 residues.

The V gene is TRBV5-4, the J gene TRBJ1-2; tentatively, D is TRBD1 (6 bases). Germline CDR1 is SGHNT and CDR2 is YYREEE (reference sequence). V dropped 3 bases and J dropped 0 bases, with 12 bases sitting between them. The CDR3 loop spans 15 amino acids. In nucleotides, the CDR3 is TGTGCCAGCAGCTCGTGGGGGCCCGCTAACTATGGCTACACCTTC. Translating it yields CASSSWGPANYGYTF.

The rearrangement joins TRBV7-9 to TRBJ2-7; 11 bases are a match to TRBD1. V was pared by 3 bases and J by 6 bases, with 10 bases of the junction left unmatched. There are 16 residues in the CDR3. Germline loops: CDR1 SEHNR, CDR2 FQNEAQ (reference sequence). The CDR3: CASSLGPGTGGSEQYF. CDR3 sequence (DNA): TGTGCCAGCAGCTTGGGACCCGGGACAGGGGGTTCCGAGCAGTACTTC.

The rearrangement links TRBV14 to TRBJ1-5, with a weak D call TRBD1 (5 bases). CDR3 size: 13 residues. The V gene's germline CDR1 is SGHDN and CDR2 FVKESK. Trimming pared 4 bases from V and 8 bases from J, leaving 12 bases between. CDR3 region: CASSRVGGEPQHF. CDR3 DNA: TGTGCCAGCAGCCGCGTTGGGGGGGAGCCCCAGCATTTT.

The rearrangement uses TRBV7-9 and TRBJ2-5, with 13 bases that match TRBD2. Losses at the gene ends were 8 bases for V and 5 bases for J; bases not matched to a gene: 8. The CDR3 loop spans 15 amino acids. Germline V gene lookup returns CDR1 SEHNR and CDR2 FQNEAQ (reference sequence). The CDR3 DNA is TGTGCCAGCGGGTCGACTAGCGGGGGGCCGGAGACCCAGTACTTC. Translated: CASGSTSGGPETQYF.

The chain uses TRBV6-1 and TRBJ1-5; D gene ambiguous. CDR1 and CDR2 (germline): MNHNS, SASEGT. V was pared by 10 bases and J by 0 bases, with 16 bases between. This CDR3 contains 15 residues. CDR3 region: CATIGGLYSNQPQHF. DNA for the CDR3: TGTGCCACCATTGGAGGCCTTTATAGCAATCAGCCCCAGCATTTT.

Remarks on this clone: Other DNA sequences in the same sample also yield this CDR3. This chain links TRBV29-1 with TRBJ2-7; D unresolved. Germline V gene sequence: CDR1 SQVTM, CDR2 ANQGSEA. The CDR3 runs to 13 residues. The germline V and J ends were trimmed by 1 base and 0 bases, with 7 bases remaining between them. CDR3 sequence reads: CSVEGTDSYEQYF. In nucleotides, the CDR3 is TGCAGCGTTGAAGGAACGGACTCCTACGAGCAGTACTTC.

A remark on this clone: Distinct nucleotide sequences in the sample also encode this CDR3. This rearrangement joins TRBV7-9 to TRBJ2-3, with D perhaps TRBD1 (5 bases). V shed 5 bases and J shed 3 bases, with 9 bases lying between them. The germline V gene encodes CDR1 SEHNR and CDR2 FQNEAQ (reference sequence). The CDR3 sequence is 13 residues long. This CDR3 reads CASSPGWTDTQYF. Written as DNA, the CDR3 is TGTGCCAGCAGCCCAGGGTGGACAGATACGCAGTATTTT.

Details on this clone: This same CDR3 is encoded by further DNA sequences in the sample. The chain combines TRBV7-9 with TRBJ2-2; perhaps TRBD2 as D (6 bases). Germline CDR1 and CDR2: SEHNR and FQNEAQ (reference sequence). The CDR3 extends over 12 amino acids. The V end was cut by 5 bases, the J end by 5 bases, with 6 bases between. The DNA for the CDR3 is TGTGCCAGCAGCCGGGAGACCGGGGAGCTGTTTTTT. This gives the protein CASSRETGELFF.

This sequence joins TRBV6-4 and TRBJ2-7; D gene unclear. The germline gives CDR1 MRHNA, CDR2 SNTAGT. The length of the CDR3 is 13 residues. Trimming removed 5 bases from V and 3 bases from J, with 11 bases in between. CDR3 bases: TGTGCCAGCAGTACGGGTTTACTCTACGAGCAGTACTTC. Translating it yields CASSTGLLYEQYF.

This clone occurred once. This rearrangement joins TRBV30 to TRBJ1-1; tentative D call: TRBD1 (6 bases). Germline lookup yields CDR1 GTSNPN and CDR2 SVGIG (reference sequence). This CDR3 spans 12 amino acids. V was clipped by 3 bases and J by 8 bases, with 13 bases between them. CDR3 sequence (DNA): TGTGCCTGGAGCCTGGGGGCCTTCGAAGCTTTCTTT. Residues: CAWSLGAFEAFF.

The chain joins TRBV30 to TRBJ1-6; no definite D call. V dropped 3 bases and J dropped 0 bases, with 15 bases sitting between them. Per the germline V gene, CDR1 is GTSNPN and CDR2 is SVGIG (reference sequence). CDR3 length: 17 amino acids. The CDR3, as DNA: TGTGCCTGGAGAGAAACACCCGAAAGCTCCTATAATTCACCCCTCCACTTT. It is translated as CAWRETPESSYNSPLHF.

This clone has only one observation. The CDR3 DNA reads TGCAGCGTCGATAGACAGGGAAGCTACGAGCAGTACTTC. Its translation: CSVDRQGSYEQYF. The genes are TRBV29-1 and TRBJ2-7; 7 bases line up with TRBD1. V gave up 6 bases and J gave up 3 bases; unmatched junction bases: 8. CDR3 length equals 13 residues. In germline, CDR1 is SQVTM, CDR2 ANQGSEA.

The gene calls are TRBV19 and TRBJ1-5; D not resolved. With 5 bases removed from V and 5 bases from J, the gap between germline ends came to 10 bases. The CDR3 length is 13 residues. From germline, CDR1 is LNHDA and CDR2 SQIVND (reference sequence). The CDR3, as DNA: TGTGCCAGTAGTTTGGACGGATATCAGCCCCAGCATTTT. Protein: CASSLDGYQPQHF.

V gene TRBV7-8 combines with J gene TRBJ2-5, with TRBD2 matching over 9 bases. CDR1 SGHVS and CDR2 FQNEAQ come from the germline V gene. This CDR3 has 16 residues. V dropped 3 bases and J dropped 5; count of bases not matched to a gene: 10. This CDR3 is CASSLGREGLGETQYF. Written as DNA, the CDR3 is TGTGCCAGCAGCTTGGGGCGGGAGGGCCTTGGGGAGACCCAGTACTTC.

This clone was seen just once. V and J are TRBV7-9 and TRBJ2-3; 12 nucleotides align to TRBD1. Per germline, CDR1 SEHNR and CDR2 FQNEAQ (reference sequence). Trimming at V came to 6 bases and at J to 6 bases, leaving 10 bases not matched to a gene. The CDR3 has 16 amino acids. The CDR3 DNA reads TGTGCCAGCAGGCCACAGGGACAGGGGGCCTACGATACGCAGTATTTT. Protein: CASRPQGQGAYDTQYF.

This chain connects TRBV5-5 to TRBJ2-3, with TRBD2 matching over 10 bases. The J segment lost 1 base and the V segment lost 3 bases, leaving 5 bases of the junction unmatched. The CDR3 consists of 16 residues. CDR1 is SGHKS, CDR2 YYEKEE, per germline (reference sequence). DNA for the CDR3: TGTGCCAGCAGCTCCACCGGGACTAGCGGCACAGATACGCAGTATTTT. Translating it yields CASSSTGTSGTDTQYF. The full variable domain, with the rest looked up from reference TRBV5-5 and TRBJ2-3, is DAGVTQSPTHLIKTRGQQVTLRCSPISGHKSVSWYQQVLGQGPQFIFQYYEKEERGRGNFPDRFSARQFPNYSSELNVNALLLGDSALYLCASSSTGTSGTDTQYFGPGTRLTVL.

The chain combines TRBV6-5 with TRBJ1-1, with D perhaps matching TRBD1 (5 bases). Germline values: CDR1 MNHEY, CDR2 SVGAGI. This CDR3 is 13 amino acids long. Trimming pared 11 bases from V and 3 bases from J, leaving 16 bases between. The CDR3 DNA is TGTGCCTCCTGTTGGGGCTTGGACACTGAAGCTTTCTTT. Amino acids: CASCWGLDTEAFF.

This chain joins TRBV7-9 and TRBJ2-5, with D possibly TRBD2 on 7 matching bases. Germline lookup yields CDR1 SEHNR and CDR2 FQNEAQ (reference sequence). V lost 8 bases, J lost 3 bases, and 13 bases lay in between. This CDR3 is built from 13 residues. CDR3: CASSQGGEETQYF. The CDR3 DNA sequence: TGTGCCAGCTCACAAGGGGGGGAAGAGACCCAGTACTTC.